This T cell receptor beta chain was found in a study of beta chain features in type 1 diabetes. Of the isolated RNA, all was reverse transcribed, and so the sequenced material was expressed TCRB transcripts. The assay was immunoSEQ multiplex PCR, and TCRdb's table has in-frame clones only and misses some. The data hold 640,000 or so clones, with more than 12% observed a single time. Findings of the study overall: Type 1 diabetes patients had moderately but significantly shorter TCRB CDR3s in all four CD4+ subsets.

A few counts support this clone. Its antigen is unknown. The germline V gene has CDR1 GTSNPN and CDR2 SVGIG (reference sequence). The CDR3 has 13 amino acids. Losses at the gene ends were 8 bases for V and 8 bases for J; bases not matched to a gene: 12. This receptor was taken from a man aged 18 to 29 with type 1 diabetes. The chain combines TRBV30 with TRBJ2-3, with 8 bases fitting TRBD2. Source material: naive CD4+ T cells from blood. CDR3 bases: TGTGCCCTCGCCGGGGGGGCGAGAAGTACGCAGTATTTT. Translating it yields CALAGGARSTQYF. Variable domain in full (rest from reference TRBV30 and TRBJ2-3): SQTIHQWPATLVQPVGSPLSLECTVEGTSNPNLYWYRQAAGRGLQLLFYSVGIGQISSEVPQNLSASRPQDRQFILSSKKLLLSDSGFYLCALAGGARSTQYFGPGTRLTVL.